This T cell receptor beta chain was recorded in a study of blood T cell repertoires in COVID-19. Across the whole study: Samples taken during acute and convalescent COVID-19 were collected in the United States, Italy and Spain. T cells, B-cell-depleted T cells, or PBMCs provided the cDNA or gDNA that served as material.

Study processing details: Reference gene primers were amplified, and this amplification served to estimate nucleated cell counts. Sequenced by immunoSEQ multiplex PCR; TCRdb stores in-frame clones only, minus some. V and J calls and clone size are those listed in that table; D and trimming were worked out from the DNA. The profile shows tens of thousands of clones, 82% of them singletons. The CDR3 covers 17 residues. Germline CDR1 is ENHRY and CDR2 is SYGVKD. V lost 4 bases, J lost 0 bases, and 19 bases lay in between. This chain uses TRBV10-3 with TRBJ2-7; the D gene is possibly TRBD2 (6 bases). The TCR sequence derives from a human donor in a cohort sampled during active COVID-19. The source material was peripheral blood. CDR3: CAISAPSGDSSSYEQYF. The CDR3 nucleotides are TGTGCCATCAGTGCTCCTTCGGGGGACTCAAGCTCCTACGAGCAGTACTTC.